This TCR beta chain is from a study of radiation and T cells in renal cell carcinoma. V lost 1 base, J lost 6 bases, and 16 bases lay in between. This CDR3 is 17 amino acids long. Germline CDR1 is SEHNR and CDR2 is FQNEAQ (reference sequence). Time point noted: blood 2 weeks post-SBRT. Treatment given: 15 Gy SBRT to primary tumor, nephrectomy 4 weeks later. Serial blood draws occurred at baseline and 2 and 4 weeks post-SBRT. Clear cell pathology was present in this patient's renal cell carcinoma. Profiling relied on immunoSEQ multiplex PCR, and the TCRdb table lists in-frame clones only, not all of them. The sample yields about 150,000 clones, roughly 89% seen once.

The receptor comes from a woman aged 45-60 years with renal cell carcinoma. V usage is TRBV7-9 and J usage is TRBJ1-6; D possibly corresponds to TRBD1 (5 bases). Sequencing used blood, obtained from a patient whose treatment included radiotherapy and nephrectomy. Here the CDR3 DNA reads TGTGCCAGCAGCTTAGTTGGTCGGACTAGGGGTAATTCACCCCTCCACTTT. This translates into CASSLVGRTRGNSPLHF. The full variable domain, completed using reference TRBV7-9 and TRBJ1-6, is DTGVSQNPRHKITKRGQNVTFRCDPISEHNRLYWYRQTLGQGPEFLTYFQNEAQLEKSRLLSDRFSAERPKGSFSTLEIQRTEQGDSAMYLCASSLVGRTRGNSPLHFGNGTRLTVT.